This TCR beta chain came from a study of blood T cell repertoires in COVID-19. This CDR3 is 17 amino acids long. Germline V CDR1 and CDR2: LNHDA, SQIVND (reference sequence). V was clipped by 5 bases and J by 2 bases; unmatched bases: 9. Measured with immunoSEQ multiplex PCR; TCRdb has only the in-frame clones, and not every one. This table holds 110,000 or so clones, around 84% found once. J is TRBJ1-5 and V is TRBV19, with 10 bases matching TRBD1. The specimen was peripheral blood. This TCR derives from a human donor in a cohort sampled during active COVID-19. CDR3 loop: CASSSRQGANRNQPQHF. The CDR3 region has the DNA TGTGCCAGTAGTTCCAGACAGGGGGCGAACCGCAATCAGCCCCAGCATTTT.